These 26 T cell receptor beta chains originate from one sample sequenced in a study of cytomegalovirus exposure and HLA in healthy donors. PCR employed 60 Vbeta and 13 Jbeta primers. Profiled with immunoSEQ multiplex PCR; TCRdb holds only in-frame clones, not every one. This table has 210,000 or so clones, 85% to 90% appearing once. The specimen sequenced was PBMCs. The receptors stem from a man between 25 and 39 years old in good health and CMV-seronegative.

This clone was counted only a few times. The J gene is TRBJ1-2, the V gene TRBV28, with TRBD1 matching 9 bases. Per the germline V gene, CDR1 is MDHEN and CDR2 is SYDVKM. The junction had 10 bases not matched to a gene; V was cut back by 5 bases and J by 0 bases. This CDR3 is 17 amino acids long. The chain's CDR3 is CASSIRGTGPSNYGYTF. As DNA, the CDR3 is TGTGCCAGCAGTATAAGAGGGACAGGGCCCTCTAACTATGGCTACACCTTC.

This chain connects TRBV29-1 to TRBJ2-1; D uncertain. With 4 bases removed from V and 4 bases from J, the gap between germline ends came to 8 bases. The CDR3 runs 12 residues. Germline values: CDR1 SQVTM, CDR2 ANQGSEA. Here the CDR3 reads CSVVPGYNEQFF. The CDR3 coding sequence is TGCAGCGTTGTACCGGGTTACAATGAGCAGTTCTTC.

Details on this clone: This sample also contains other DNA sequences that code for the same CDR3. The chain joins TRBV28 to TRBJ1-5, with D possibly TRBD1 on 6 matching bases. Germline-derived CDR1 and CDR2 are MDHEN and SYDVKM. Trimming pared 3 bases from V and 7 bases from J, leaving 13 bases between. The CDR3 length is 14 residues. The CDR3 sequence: CASSLGGAGQPQHF. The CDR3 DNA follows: TGTGCCAGCAGTTTGGGGGGGGCGGGGCAGCCCCAGCATTTT.

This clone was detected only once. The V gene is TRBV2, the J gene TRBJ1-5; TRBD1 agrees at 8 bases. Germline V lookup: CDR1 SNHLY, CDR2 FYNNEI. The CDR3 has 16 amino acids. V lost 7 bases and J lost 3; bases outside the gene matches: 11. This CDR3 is CASIRWTGCDNQPQHF. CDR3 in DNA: TGTGCCAGCATCCGCTGGACAGGGTGTGACAATCAGCCCCAGCATTTT.

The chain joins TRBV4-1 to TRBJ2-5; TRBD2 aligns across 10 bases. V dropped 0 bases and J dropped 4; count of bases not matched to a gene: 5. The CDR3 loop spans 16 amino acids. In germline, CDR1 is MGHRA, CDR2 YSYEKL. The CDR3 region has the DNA TGCGCCAGCAGCCAAGATCTGGCTAGCGGGGGAGAGACCCAGTACTTC. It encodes CASSQDLASGGETQYF.

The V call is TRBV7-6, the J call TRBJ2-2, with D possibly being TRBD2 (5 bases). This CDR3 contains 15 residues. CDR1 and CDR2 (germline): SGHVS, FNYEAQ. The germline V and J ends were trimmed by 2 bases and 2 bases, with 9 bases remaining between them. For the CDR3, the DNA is TGTGCCAGCAGCTTAAGCGGAGCTAACACCGGGGAGCTGTTTTTT. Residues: CASSLSGANTGELFF.

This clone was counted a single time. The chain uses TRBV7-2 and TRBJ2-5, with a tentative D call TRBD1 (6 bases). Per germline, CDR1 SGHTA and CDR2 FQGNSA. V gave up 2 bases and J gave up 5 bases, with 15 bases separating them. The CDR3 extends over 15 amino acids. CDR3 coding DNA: TGTGCCAGCAGCTTATTAACAGGGTACCGGGAGACCCAGTACTTC. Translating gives CASSLLTGYRETQYF.

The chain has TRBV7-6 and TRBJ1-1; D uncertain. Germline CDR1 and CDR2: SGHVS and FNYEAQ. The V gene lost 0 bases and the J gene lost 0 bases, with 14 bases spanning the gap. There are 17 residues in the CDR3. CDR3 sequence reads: CASSLAAGWELNTEAFF. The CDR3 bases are TGTGCCAGCAGCTTAGCTGCTGGGTGGGAGCTGAACACTGAAGCTTTCTTT. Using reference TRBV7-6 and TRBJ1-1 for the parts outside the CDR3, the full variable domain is GAGVSQSPRYKVTKRGQDVALRCDPISGHVSLYWYRQALGQGPEFLTYFNYEAQQDKSGLPNDRFSAERPEGSISTLTIQRTEQRDSAMYRCASSLAAGWELNTEAFFGQGTRLTVV.

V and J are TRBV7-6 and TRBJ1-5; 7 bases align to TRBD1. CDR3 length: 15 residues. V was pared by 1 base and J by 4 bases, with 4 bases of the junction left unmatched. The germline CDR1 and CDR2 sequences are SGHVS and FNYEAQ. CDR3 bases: TGTGCCAGCAGCTTAGGGACAGGCGGAAATCAGCCCCAGCATTTT. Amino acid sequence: CASSLGTGGNQPQHF.

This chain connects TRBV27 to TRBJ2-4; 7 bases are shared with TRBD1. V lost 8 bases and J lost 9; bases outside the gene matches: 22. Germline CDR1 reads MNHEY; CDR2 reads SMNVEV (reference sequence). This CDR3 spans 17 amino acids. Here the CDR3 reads CASGLRKTGSGVFIQYF. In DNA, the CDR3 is TGTGCCAGCGGCCTTCGGAAGACAGGGAGTGGAGTATTCATTCAGTACTTC.

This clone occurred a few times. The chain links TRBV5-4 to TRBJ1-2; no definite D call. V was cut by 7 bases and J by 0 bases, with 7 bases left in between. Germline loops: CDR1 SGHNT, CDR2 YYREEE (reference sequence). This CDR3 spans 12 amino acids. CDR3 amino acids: CASSPSNYGYTF. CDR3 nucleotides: TGTGCCAGCTCCCCGTCTAACTATGGCTACACCTTC.

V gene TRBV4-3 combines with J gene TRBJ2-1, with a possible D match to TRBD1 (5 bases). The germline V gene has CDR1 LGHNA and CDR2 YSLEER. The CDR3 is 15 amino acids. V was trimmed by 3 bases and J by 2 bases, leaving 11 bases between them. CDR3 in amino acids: CASSQASDTYNEQFF. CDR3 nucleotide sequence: TGCGCCAGCAGCCAGGCCTCGGACACCTACAATGAGCAGTTCTTC.

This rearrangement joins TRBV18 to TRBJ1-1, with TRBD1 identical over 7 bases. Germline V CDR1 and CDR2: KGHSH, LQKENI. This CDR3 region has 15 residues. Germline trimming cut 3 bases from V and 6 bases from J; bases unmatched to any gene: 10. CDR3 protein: CASSPPGQRQSEAFF. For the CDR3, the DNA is TGTGCCAGCTCACCTCCGGGACAGAGACAGTCTGAAGCTTTCTTT.

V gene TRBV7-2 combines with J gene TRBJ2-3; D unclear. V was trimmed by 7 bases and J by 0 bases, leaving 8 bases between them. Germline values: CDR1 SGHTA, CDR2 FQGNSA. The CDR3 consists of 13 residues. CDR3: CASNRESTDTQYF. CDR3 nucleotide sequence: TGTGCCAGCAACCGCGAGAGCACAGATACGCAGTATTTT. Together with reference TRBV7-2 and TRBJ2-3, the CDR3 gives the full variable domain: GAGVSQSPSNKVTEKGKDVELRCDPISGHTALYWYRQSLGQGLEFLIYFQGNSAPDKSGLPSDRFSAERTGGSVSTLTIQRTQQEDSAVYLCASNRESTDTQYFGPGTRLTVL.

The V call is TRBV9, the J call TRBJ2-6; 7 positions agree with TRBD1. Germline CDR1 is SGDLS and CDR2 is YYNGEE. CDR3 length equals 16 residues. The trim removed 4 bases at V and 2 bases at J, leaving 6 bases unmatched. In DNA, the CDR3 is TGTGCCAGCAGCTACAAGCAGGGGGCTGGGGCCAACGTCCTGACTTTC. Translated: CASSYKQGAGANVLTF.

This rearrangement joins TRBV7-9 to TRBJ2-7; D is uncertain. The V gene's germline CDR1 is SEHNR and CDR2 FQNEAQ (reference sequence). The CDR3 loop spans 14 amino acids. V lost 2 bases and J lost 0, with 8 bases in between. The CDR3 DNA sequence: TGTGCCAGCAGCTTAACGAGTAGCTCCTACGAGCAGTACTTC. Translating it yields CASSLTSSSYEQYF.

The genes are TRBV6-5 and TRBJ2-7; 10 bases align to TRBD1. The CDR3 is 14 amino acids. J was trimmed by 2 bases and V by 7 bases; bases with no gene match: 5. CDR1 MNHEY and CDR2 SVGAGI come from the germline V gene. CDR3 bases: TGTGCCAGCACCGGGACAGGGGCAACCTACGAGCAGTACTTC. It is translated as CASTGTGATYEQYF.

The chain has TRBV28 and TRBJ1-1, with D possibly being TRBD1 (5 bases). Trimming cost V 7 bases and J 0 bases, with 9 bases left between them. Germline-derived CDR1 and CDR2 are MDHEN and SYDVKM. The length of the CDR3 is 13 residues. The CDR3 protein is CASKSGLNTEAFF. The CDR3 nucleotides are TGTGCCAGCAAATCAGGGTTGAACACTGAAGCTTTCTTT.

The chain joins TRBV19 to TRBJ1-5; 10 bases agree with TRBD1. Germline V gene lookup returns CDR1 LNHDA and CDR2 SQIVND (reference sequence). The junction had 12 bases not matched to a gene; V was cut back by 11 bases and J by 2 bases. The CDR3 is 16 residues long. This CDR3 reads CASGDRGTVGNQPQHF. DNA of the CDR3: TGTGCCTCGGGGGACAGGGGAACGGTGGGCAATCAGCCCCAGCATTTT. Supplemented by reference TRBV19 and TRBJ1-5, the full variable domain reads DGGITQSPKYLFRKEGQNVTLSCEQNLNHDAMYWYRQDPGQGLRLIYYSQIVNDFQKGDIAEGYSVSREKKESFPLTVTSAQKNPTAFYLCASGDRGTVGNQPQHFGDGTRLSIL.

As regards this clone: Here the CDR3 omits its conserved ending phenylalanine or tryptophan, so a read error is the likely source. The CDR3 reads CASSEQRNTEAFL. In DNA, the CDR3 is TGTGCCAGCAGTGAACAGAGGAACACTGAAGCTTTCCTT. This chain uses TRBV2 with TRBJ1-1, with unresolved D. V lost 2 bases and J lost 1, with 5 bases in between. Germline V CDR1 and CDR2: SNHLY, FYNNEI. The CDR3 has 13 amino acids.

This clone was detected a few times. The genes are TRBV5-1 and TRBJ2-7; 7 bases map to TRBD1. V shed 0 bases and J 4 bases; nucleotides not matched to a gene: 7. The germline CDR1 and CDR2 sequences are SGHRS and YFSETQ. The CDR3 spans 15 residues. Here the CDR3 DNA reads TGCGCCAGCAGCTTGGGCCCGGGACAGCAGTACGAGCAGTACTTC. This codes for CASSLGPGQQYEQYF.

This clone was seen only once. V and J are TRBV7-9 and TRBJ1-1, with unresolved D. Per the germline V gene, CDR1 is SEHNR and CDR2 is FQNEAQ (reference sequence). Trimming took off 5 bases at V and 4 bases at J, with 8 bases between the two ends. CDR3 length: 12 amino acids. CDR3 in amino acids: CASSEEFTEAFF. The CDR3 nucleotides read TGTGCCAGCAGCGAGGAGTTCACTGAAGCTTTCTTT.

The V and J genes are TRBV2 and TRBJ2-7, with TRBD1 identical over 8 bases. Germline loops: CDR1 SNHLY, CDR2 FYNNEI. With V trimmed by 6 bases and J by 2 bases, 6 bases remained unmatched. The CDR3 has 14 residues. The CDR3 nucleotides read TGTGCCAGCAGCGTTGACAGGGGAGCCTACGAGCAGTACTTC. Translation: CASSVDRGAYEQYF.

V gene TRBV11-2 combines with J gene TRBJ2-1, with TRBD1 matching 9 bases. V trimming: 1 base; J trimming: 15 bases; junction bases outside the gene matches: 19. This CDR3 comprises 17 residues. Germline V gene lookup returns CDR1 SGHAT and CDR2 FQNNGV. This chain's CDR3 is CASSLGPGQGDSFTSFF. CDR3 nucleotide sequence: TGTGCCAGCAGCTTAGGGCCGGGACAGGGCGATTCCTTCACCTCGTTCTTC.

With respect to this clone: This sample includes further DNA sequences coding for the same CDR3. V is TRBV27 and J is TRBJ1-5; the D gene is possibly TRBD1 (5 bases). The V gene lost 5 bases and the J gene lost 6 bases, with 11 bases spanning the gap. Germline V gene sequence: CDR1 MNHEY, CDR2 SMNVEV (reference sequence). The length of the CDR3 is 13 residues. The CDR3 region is CASSERGGQPQHF. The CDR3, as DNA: TGTGCCAGCAGTGAAAGGGGCGGTCAGCCCCAGCATTTT.

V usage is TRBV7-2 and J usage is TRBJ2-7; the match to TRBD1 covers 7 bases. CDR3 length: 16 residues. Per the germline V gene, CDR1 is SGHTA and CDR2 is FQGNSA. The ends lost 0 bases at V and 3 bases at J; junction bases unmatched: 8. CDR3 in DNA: TGTGCCAGCAGCTTAGCCAGCGCAGGGGGTAACTACGAGCAGTACTTC. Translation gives CASSLASAGGNYEQYF.